The present T cell receptor beta chain was sequenced within a study of blood T cells in healthy people across ages. The study's findings and limits: Changes in expanded clonotypes were possibly confounded, as the CMV status of donors was unknown. The long-lived group displayed more naive CD4+ cells, plus higher diversity, than the aged donors did. Age showed a roughly linear inverse relationship with TCR beta diversity per million T cells.

CDR3 size: 15 residues. After removal of 4 bases from V and 4 bases from J, the junction contained 9 bases not matched to a gene. Germline CDR1 and CDR2: LGHNA and YSLEER. A sample-barcoded 5' primer and a J-beta primer mix were used in a second PCR of roughly 7 to 11 cycles. TCRdb processed the 5' RACE reads anew with MiXCR; each CDR3 protein has one entry. The table has about 1.1 million distinct CDR3 sequences, roughly two fifths seen once. Every donor contributed approximately 10 milliliters of peripheral blood by blood draw. A word on this clonotype: Its cognate antigen is unknown.

Specimen: blood. This TCR derives from a man aged 18 to 30 in good health. V is TRBV4-3 and J is TRBJ2-5; the match to TRBD2 covers 7 bases. CDR3 amino acids: CASSRASSGGETQYF. The CDR3 coding sequence is TGCGCCAGCAGCCGAGCTAGCTCGGGGGGAGAGACCCAGTACTTC.